The TCR beta chain under discussion was sequenced for a study of blood T cell repertoires in COVID-19. V lost 6 bases to trimming and J lost 5 bases, with 7 bases between them. There are 10 residues in the CDR3. Per germline, CDR1 DFQATT and CDR2 SNEGSKA (reference sequence). Ages ranged from about 18 to 89 years, with residence in around 24 US areas. Recovery among Cohort 3 donors was established by two negative PCRs, clearance, or symptom resolution. Clones were read by immunoSEQ multiplex PCR, and TCRdb kept only the in-frame ones, dropping some. The table includes 210,000 or so clones, under 85% detected once.

What was sequenced was PBMCs or T cells enriched from blood (not recorded which). This sequence was found in a man aged 55 to 70 who had recovered from COVID-19. This chain connects TRBV20-1 to TRBJ2-5; D might be TRBD2 (6 bases). The CDR3 protein is CSATSETQYF. CDR3 bases: TGCAGTGCAACTAGCGAGACCCAGTACTTC.